This T cell receptor (beta chain) was captured by sequencing in a study of blood T cells in healthy people across ages. General study results and limits: It was the long-lived donors that had more naive CD4+ cells and higher diversity than aged donors.

V lost 3 bases, J lost 1 base, and 10 bases lay in between. CDR1 SGDLS and CDR2 YYNGEE come from the germline V gene. The CDR3 sequence is 14 residues long. Turning to this clonotype: Its antigen is as yet unknown.

The authors ran a second PCR of 7 to 11 cycles using a sample-barcoded 5' primer and a J-beta primer mix. Tagging of each cDNA molecule was performed by a template-switch adaptor with 12 random nucleotides. TCRdb reprocessed the 5' RACE reads with MiXCR, giving one entry per CDR3 protein. The sample includes 600,000 or so distinct CDR3 sequences, about 21% of them seen just once. Isolated PBMCs totaled at least 7 million in each sample. This TCR was recovered from a man aged 65 to 85 in good health. Material: blood. The chain uses TRBV9 and TRBJ2-5, with a tentative D call TRBD1 (6 bases). The CDR3: CASSAGHRQETQYF. For the CDR3, the DNA is TGTGCCAGCAGCGCGGGACATCGCCAAGAGACCCAGTACTTC.